The present entry profiles one T cell receptor beta chain with its context. Trimming took off 3 bases at V and 4 bases at J, with 13 bases between the two ends. This CDR3 comprises 14 residues. The germline V gene has CDR1 SGHRS and CDR2 YFSETQ. The sample is drawn from a study of blood T cell repertoires in COVID-19. Overall study context: Samples came from the United States, Italy and Spain, spanning acute and convalescent COVID-19. T cells, B-cell-depleted T cells, or PBMCs supplied cDNA or gDNA.

Per the original data handling: Reference gene primer amplification gave nucleated cell count estimates. TCRdb's copy holds only in-frame clones and misses some; the assay was immunoSEQ multiplex PCR. The DNA was the basis for D and trimming; V, J and clone size are from that table. The sample carries 95,000 to 150,000 clones, nearly 90% recorded once. The sequencing sample was made of peripheral blood. The chain uses TRBV5-1 and TRBJ1-1, with a weak D call TRBD1 (5 bases). The TCR was taken from an elderly woman with acute or convalescent COVID-19. The CDR3 spells CASSWEDIRTEAFF. Here the CDR3 DNA reads TGCGCCAGCAGCTGGGAGGACATCCGCACTGAAGCTTTCTTT. Based on the CDR3 plus reference TRBV5-1 and TRBJ1-1, the full variable domain is KAGVTQTPRYLIKTRGQQVTLSCSPISGHRSVSWYQQTPGQGLQFLFEYFSETQRNKGNFPGRFSGRQFSNSRSEMNVSTLELGDSALYLCASSWEDIRTEAFFGQGTRLTVV.